This T cell receptor (beta chain) was observed in a study of blood T cells in healthy people across ages. Across the study: For every two T cells, template switching captured about one barcoded beta molecule. Study-level results: Long-lived donors exceeded aged donors in naive CD4+ cells and diversity. A roughly linear age-dependent decrease characterized TCR beta diversity per million T cells.

The study isolated at least 7 million PBMCs from each sample. Together with a sample-barcoded 5' primer, a J-beta primer mix was included in a second PCR lasting about 7 to 11 cycles. One entry per CDR3 protein, called by TCRdb with MiXCR from the 5' RACE reads. The sample has about 1.6 million distinct CDR3 sequences, about 35% seen once. There are a few counts of this clonotype. The antigen is undetermined. Specimen: blood. This clonotype was sampled from a woman in her 30s in good health.

The CDR3 region is CASSPRLAPLTSYNEQFF. CDR3 nucleotide sequence: TGTGCCAGCAGCCCCAGACTAGCCCCCTTGACGTCCTACAATGAGCAGTTCTTC. The chain employs TRBV4-2 and TRBJ2-1, with 7 bases that match TRBD2. Looked up from germline, CDR1 is LGHNA and CDR2 is YNFKEQ. CDR3 length: 18 residues. J was trimmed by 1 base and V by 4 bases; bases with no gene match: 13.